This TCR beta chain was sequenced in a study of technical replicates of blood from several donors. V lost 7 bases and J lost 1; bases outside the gene matches: 6. Germline V gene sequence: CDR1 SQVTM, CDR2 ANQGSEA. This CDR3 has 14 amino acids. The repertoire was sequenced with immunoSEQ multiplex PCR; TCRdb's copy has only in-frame clones and lacks some. The sample has tens of thousands of clones; less than 99% are singletons. This TCR was sampled from a human donor in good health. The gene calls are TRBV29-1 and TRBJ1-1; 10 positions agree with TRBD1. Input material: T cells isolated from PBMCs. Here the CDR3 reads CSGGQGLWNTEAFF. The CDR3 coding sequence is TGCAGCGGGGGACAGGGGCTTTGGAACACTGAAGCTTTCTTT. Looking up the rest from reference TRBV29-1 and TRBJ1-1 gives the full variable domain: SAVISQKPSRDICQRGTSLTIQCQVDSQVTMMFWYRQQPGQSLTLIATANQGSEATYESGFVIDKFPISRPNLTFSTLTVSNMSPEDSSIYLCSGGQGLWNTEAFFGQGTRLTVV.